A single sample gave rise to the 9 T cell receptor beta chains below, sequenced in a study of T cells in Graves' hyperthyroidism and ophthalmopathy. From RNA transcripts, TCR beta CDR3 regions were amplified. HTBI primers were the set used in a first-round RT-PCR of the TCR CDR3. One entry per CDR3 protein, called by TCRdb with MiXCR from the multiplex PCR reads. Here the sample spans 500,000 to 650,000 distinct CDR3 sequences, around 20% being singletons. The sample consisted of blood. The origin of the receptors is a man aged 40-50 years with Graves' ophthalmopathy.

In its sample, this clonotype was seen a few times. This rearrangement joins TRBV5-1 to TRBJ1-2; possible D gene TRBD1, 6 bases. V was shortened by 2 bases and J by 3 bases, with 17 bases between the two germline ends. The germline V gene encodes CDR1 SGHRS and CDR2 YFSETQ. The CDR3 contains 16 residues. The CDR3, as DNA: TGCGCCAGCAGCTTTAGACAGGCCTCATCTGACTATGGCTACACCTTC. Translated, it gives CASSFRQASSDYGYTF. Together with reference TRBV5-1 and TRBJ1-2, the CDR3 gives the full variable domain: KAGVTQTPRYLIKTRGQQVTLSCSPISGHRSVSWYQQTPGQGLQFLFEYFSETQRNKGNFPGRFSGRQFSNSRSEMNVSTLELGDSALYLCASSFRQASSDYGYTFGSGTRLTVV.

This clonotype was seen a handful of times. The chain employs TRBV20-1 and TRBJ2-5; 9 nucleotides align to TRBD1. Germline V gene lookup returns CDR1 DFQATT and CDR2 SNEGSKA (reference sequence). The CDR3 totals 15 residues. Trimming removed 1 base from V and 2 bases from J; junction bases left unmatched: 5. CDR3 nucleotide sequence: TGCAGTGCTAGAGGGACAGGGGATCTGCAAGAGACCCAGTACTTC. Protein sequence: CSARGTGDLQETQYF.

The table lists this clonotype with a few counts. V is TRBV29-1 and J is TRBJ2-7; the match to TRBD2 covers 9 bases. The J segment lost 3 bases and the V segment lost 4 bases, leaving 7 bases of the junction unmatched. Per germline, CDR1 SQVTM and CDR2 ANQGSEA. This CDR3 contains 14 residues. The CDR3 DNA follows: TGCAGCGTTGTGGGGCAGCGGGAGGTCTACGAGCAGTACTTC. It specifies CSVVGQREVYEQYF.

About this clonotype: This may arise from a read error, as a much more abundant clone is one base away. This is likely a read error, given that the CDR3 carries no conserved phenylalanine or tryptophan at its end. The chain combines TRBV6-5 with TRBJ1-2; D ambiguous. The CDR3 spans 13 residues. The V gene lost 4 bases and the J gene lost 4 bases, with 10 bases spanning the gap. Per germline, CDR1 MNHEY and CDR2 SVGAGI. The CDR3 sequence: CASSFRGGYGYTL. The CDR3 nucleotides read TGTGCCAGCAGTTTTCGGGGAGGCTATGGCTACACCCTC.

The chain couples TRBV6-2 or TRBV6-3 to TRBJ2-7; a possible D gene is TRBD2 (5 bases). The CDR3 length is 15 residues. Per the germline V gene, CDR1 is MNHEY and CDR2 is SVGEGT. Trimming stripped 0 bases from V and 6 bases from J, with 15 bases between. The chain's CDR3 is CASSYSNFGVREQYF. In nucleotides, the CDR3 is TGTGCCAGCAGTTACTCGAACTTCGGGGTCCGCGAGCAGTACTTC.

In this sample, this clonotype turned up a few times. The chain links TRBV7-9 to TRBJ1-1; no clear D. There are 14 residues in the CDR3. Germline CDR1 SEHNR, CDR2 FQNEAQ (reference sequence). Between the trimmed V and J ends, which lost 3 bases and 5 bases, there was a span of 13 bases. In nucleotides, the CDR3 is TGTGCCAGCAGCTTTTCGGGTATTGAGACTGAAGCTTTCTTT. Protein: CASSFSGIETEAFF.

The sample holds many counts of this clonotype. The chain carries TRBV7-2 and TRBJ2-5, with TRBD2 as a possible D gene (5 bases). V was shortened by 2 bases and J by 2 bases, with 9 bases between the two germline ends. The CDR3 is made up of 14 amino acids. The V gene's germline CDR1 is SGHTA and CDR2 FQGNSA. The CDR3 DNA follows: TGTGCCAGCAGCTTATCGGGGATACAAGAGACCCAGTACTTC. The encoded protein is CASSLSGIQETQYF.

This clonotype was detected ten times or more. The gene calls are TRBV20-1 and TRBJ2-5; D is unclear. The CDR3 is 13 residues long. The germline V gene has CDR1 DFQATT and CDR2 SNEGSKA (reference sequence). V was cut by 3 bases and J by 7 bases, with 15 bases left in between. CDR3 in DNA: TGCAGTGCTAGTCCTCAGCCCTCATCGACCCAGTACTTC. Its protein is CSASPQPSSTQYF.

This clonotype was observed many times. The CDR3 sequence is CAWSYRGNYGYTF. In nucleotides, the CDR3 is TGTGCCTGGAGTTATCGAGGGAACTATGGCTACACCTTC. The chain has TRBV30 and TRBJ1-2; D uncertain. Germline-derived CDR1 and CDR2 are GTSNPN and SVGIG (reference sequence). Trimming took 2 bases from V and 2 from J, leaving 9 bases between them. The CDR3 contains 13 residues. Based on the CDR3 plus reference TRBV30 and TRBJ1-2, the full variable domain is SQTIHQWPATLVQPVGSPLSLECTVEGTSNPNLYWYRQAAGRGLQLLFYSVGIGQISSEVPQNLSASRPQDRQFILSSKKLLLSDSGFYLCAWSYRGNYGYTFGSGTRLTVV.